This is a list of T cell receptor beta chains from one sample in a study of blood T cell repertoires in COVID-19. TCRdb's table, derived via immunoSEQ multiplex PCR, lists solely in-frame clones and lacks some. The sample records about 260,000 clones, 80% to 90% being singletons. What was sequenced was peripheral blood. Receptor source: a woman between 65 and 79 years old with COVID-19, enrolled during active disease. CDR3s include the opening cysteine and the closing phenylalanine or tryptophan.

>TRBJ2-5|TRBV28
CASSLIIGREETQYF
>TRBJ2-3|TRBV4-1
CASSQSPPGGTDTQYF
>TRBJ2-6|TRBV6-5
CASRPSAGANVLTF
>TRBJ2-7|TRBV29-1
CSVEDRAGGLYEQYF
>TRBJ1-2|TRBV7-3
CASSPTGPYGYTF
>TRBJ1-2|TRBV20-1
CSARVMGGGYTF
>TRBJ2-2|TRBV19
CASSKSSGDLGELFF
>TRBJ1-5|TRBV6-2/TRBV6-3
CASSLTGFGNQPQHF
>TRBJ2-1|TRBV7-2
CASSPIATGGARYNEQFF
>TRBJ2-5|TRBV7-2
CASSLAGTSIETQYF